The 25 T cell receptor beta chains below all came from one sample that was sequenced in a study of shared clonotypes between healthy human individuals (TCRdb year 2020). The library was obtained by the immunoSEQ multiplex PCR assay. As stored in TCRdb, this immuneACCESS dataset retains in-frame rearrangements with V and J assigned. A fraction of the clones does not appear; measured against another copy, unresolved V genes explain less than half of the discrepancy, and the remainder lacks a known reason. This sample has roughly 2 million clones in its table, and 85% to 95% of those were observed once. Jointly, the top ten make up 0.13% of the sample. Source material: naive CD4+ T cells sorted from blood. The cell subset or site label, read with the paper, signifies: CD45RA+ positively selected. Source of these receptors: a man between 18 and 35 years old in good health.

The chain joins TRBV19 to TRBJ2-2; D may be TRBD2 (6 bases). The CDR3 consists of 15 residues. V gave up 6 bases and J gave up 0 bases, with 11 bases separating them. Germline V CDR1 and CDR2: LNHDA, SQIVND (reference sequence). CDR3 loop: CASRTGTANTGELFF. CDR3 in DNA: TGTGCCAGTAGAACCGGGACTGCGAACACCGGGGAGCTGTTTTTT.

The rearrangement joins TRBV28 to TRBJ1-2; D unresolved. The CDR3 is made up of 12 amino acids. V was pared by 3 bases and J by 8 bases, with 10 bases between. Germline CDR1 is MDHEN and CDR2 is SYDVKM. The CDR3 DNA reads as TGTGCCAGCAGTTTTCGGGGATGGGGCTACACCTTC. Amino acid sequence: CASSFRGWGYTF.

Comments on this clone: Within the sample, other DNA sequences also encode this same CDR3. The rearrangement links TRBV6-6 to TRBJ1-1; 8 bases match TRBD1. Germline V gives CDR1 MNHNY, CDR2 SVGAGI (reference sequence). J lost 1 base, V lost 0 bases, and 1 base had no gene match. The CDR3 covers 15 residues. CDR3: CASSYSGTGNTEAFF. In DNA form, the CDR3 reads TGTGCCAGCAGTTACTCGGGGACAGGGAACACTGAAGCTTTCTTT.

Comments on this clone: The junction differs from germline at one of its ends, possibly a read error. The V and J genes are TRBV7-7 and TRBJ1-2, with D unclear. From germline, CDR1 is SSHAT and CDR2 FNYEAQ (reference sequence). There are 12 residues in the CDR3. Here the CDR3 reads CASSPWVYGYTF. The CDR3 nucleotides are TGTGCTAGCAGCCCGTGGGTCTATGGCTACACCTTC.

This chain joins TRBV29-1 and TRBJ2-7; TRBD1 agrees at 8 bases. CDR1 is SQVTM, CDR2 ANQGSEA, per germline. This CDR3 contains 14 residues. With V trimmed by 5 bases and J by 2 bases, 8 bases remained unmatched. The CDR3 loop is CSVFRGRRPYEQYF. The DNA of the CDR3 is TGCAGCGTTTTCAGGGGGCGCCGGCCCTACGAGCAGTACTTC.

This clone was seen just once. This rearrangement joins TRBV7-8 to TRBJ2-2; 8 positions match TRBD1. Germline loops: CDR1 SGHVS, CDR2 FQNEAQ. The CDR3 consists of 17 residues. Trimming cost V 0 bases and J 7 bases; bases outside gene matches: 10. The CDR3 reads CASSLALAGGRNGELFF. CDR3 sequence (DNA): TGTGCCAGCAGCTTAGCGCTGGCAGGGGGCAGGAACGGGGAGCTGTTTTTT.

The gene calls are TRBV28 and TRBJ2-3; tentatively, D is TRBD1 or TRBD2 (5 bases each). The ends were cut back, 3 bases at V and 2 bases at J, with 15 bases in the middle. The germline CDR1 and CDR2 sequences are MDHEN and SYDVKM. This CDR3 is built from 16 residues. CDR3 bases: TGTGCCAGCAGTTTGCTCAAGGGGACCCACACAGATACGCAGTATTTT. Protein sequence: CASSLLKGTHTDTQYF.

With respect to this clone: A read error may be the cause here, since a much bigger clone is one base away. The V call is TRBV2, the J call TRBJ1-5; possibly TRBD1 for D (5 bases). CDR1 is SNHLY and CDR2 is FYNNEI in the germline V gene. The CDR3 runs 13 residues. V dropped 7 bases and J dropped 1 base, with 8 bases sitting between them. The CDR3 DNA reads TGTGCCAGCAAGTGGGACAGCAATCAGCCCCAGCATTTT. This translates into CASKWDSNQPQHF.

The J gene is TRBJ2-5, the V gene TRBV7-9; no reliable D call. The CDR3 sequence is 12 residues long. V lost 5 bases to trimming and J lost 4 bases, with 8 bases between them. CDR1 SEHNR and CDR2 FQNEAQ come from the germline V gene (reference sequence). This CDR3 is CASSPTRETQYF. In DNA form, the CDR3 reads TGTGCCAGCAGCCCGACGAGAGAGACCCAGTACTTC. Using reference TRBV7-9 and TRBJ2-5 for the parts outside the CDR3, the full variable domain is DTGVSQNPRHKITKRGQNVTFRCDPISEHNRLYWYRQTLGQGPEFLTYFQNEAQLEKSRLLSDRFSAERPKGSFSTLEIQRTEQGDSAMYLCASSPTRETQYFGPGTRLLVL.

The V call is TRBV18, the J call TRBJ1-6, with D possibly matching TRBD1 (6 bases). This CDR3 contains 17 residues. CDR1 and CDR2 from the germline V gene are KGHSH and LQKENI. V dropped 1 base and J dropped 5 bases, with 15 bases sitting between them. CDR3: CASSPLQGTVNNSPLHF. For the CDR3, the DNA is TGTGCCAGCTCACCACTTCAGGGGACGGTTAATAATTCACCCCTCCACTTT.

On this clone: A much larger clone lies one base from this, so it may be a read error. The V call is TRBV11-1, the J call TRBJ2-7; D unresolved. CDR1 and CDR2 (germline): SGHAT, FQDESV (reference sequence). This CDR3 comprises 11 residues. Trimming pared 0 bases from V and 6 bases from J, leaving 3 bases between. The CDR3 sequence: CASSLAGEQYF. CDR3 DNA: TGTGCCAGCAGCTTAGCGGGCGAGCAGTACTTC.

V gene TRBV28 combines with J gene TRBJ1-5; D unresolved. This CDR3 has 16 residues. Germline V lookup: CDR1 MDHEN, CDR2 SYDVKM. The V end lost 3 bases, the J end lost 1 base, and 13 bases lay between the germline ends. The CDR3 DNA reads TGTGCCAGCAGTTTTCTAGGGCCTGGGAGCAATCAGCCCCAGCATTTT. As protein: CASSFLGPGSNQPQHF.

The rearrangement joins TRBV7-3 to TRBJ2-7; 8 nucleotides agree with TRBD1. The CDR3 totals 14 residues. Unmatched junction bases numbered 4, after V lost 4 bases and J lost 2 bases. Germline V gene sequence: CDR1 SGHTA, CDR2 FQGTGA. CDR3 amino acids: CASSSDRVTYEQYF. The CDR3 region has the DNA TGTGCCAGCAGCTCGGACAGGGTCACCTACGAGCAGTACTTC.

J is TRBJ2-2 and V is TRBV19, with D possibly being TRBD2 (5 bases). V lost 6 bases, J lost 6 bases, and 8 bases lay in between. The length of the CDR3 is 12 residues. Germline-derived CDR1 and CDR2 are LNHDA and SQIVND (reference sequence). Written as DNA, the CDR3 is TGTGCCAGTAGACTAGTGCCCGGGGAGCTGTTTTTT. Protein sequence: CASRLVPGELFF.

The chain combines TRBV7-2 with TRBJ2-7, with TRBD1 identical over 11 bases. Germline V gives CDR1 SGHTA, CDR2 FQGNSA. J gave up 3 bases and V 4 bases, and 5 bases lay outside the gene matches. The CDR3 extends over 15 amino acids. CDR3 amino acids: CASSYTGTGGYEQYF. In DNA form, the CDR3 reads TGTGCCAGCAGCTACACCGGGACAGGGGGCTACGAGCAGTACTTC.

As concerns this clone: The same CDR3 also results from other DNA sequences found in this sample. The chain has TRBV6-5 and TRBJ1-2, with 8 bases lining up with TRBD1. CDR1 is MNHEY, CDR2 SVGAGI, per germline. The V segment lost 5 bases and the J segment 7 bases; nucleotides outside the gene matches: 3. The CDR3 spans 12 residues. The CDR3 nucleotides are TGTGCCAGCAGTCAAACAGGGGGTGGCTACACCTTC. Translation: CASSQTGGGYTF.

This chain joins TRBV7-9 and TRBJ2-7; the D gene could be TRBD1 or TRBD2 (5 bases each). CDR1 is SEHNR and CDR2 is FQNEAQ in the germline V gene (reference sequence). The V end lost 0 bases, the J end lost 6 bases, and 9 bases lay between the germline ends. The CDR3 sequence is 13 residues long. This chain's CDR3 is CASSLATRGEQYF. The CDR3 region has the DNA TGTGCCAGCAGCTTAGCGACGAGGGGCGAGCAGTACTTC.

In nucleotides, the CDR3 is TGTGCCAGCAGCCTACTCCCAATTACAGGGACTCCCTACGAGCAGTACTTC. This translates into CASSLLPITGTPYEQYF. The chain employs TRBV13 and TRBJ2-7, with D possibly being TRBD1 or TRBD2 (6 bases each). Germline-derived CDR1 and CDR2 are PRHDT and FYEKMQ (reference sequence). Trimming took 5 bases from V and 2 from J, leaving 22 bases between them. This CDR3 region has 17 residues.

V and J are TRBV11-2 and TRBJ2-3, with D perhaps TRBD1 or TRBD2 (6 bases each). The CDR3 extends over 15 amino acids. V was pared by 4 bases and J by 9 bases, with 20 bases between. The germline gives CDR1 SGHAT, CDR2 FQNNGV. For the CDR3, the DNA is TGTGCCAGCAGCTCGGCTTATGAGGGGGGTGTGACGCAGTATTTT. Translation: CASSSAYEGGVTQYF.

On this clone itself: A single base separates this from a much larger clone, so it may be a read error. This chain uses TRBV30 with TRBJ1-1; D is uncertain. The CDR3 totals 15 residues. Trimming shortened V by 3 bases and J by 2 bases, and 16 bases separated the two germline ends. Germline CDR1 and CDR2: GTSNPN and SVGIG (reference sequence). The CDR3 sequence is CAWRGSVAINTEAFF. In nucleotides, the CDR3 is TGTGCCTGGAGGGGATCGGTGGCCATAAACACTGAAGCTTTCTTT.

J is TRBJ1-5 and V is TRBV25-1; D gene unclear. The CDR3 is made up of 14 amino acids. Looked up from germline, CDR1 is MGHDK and CDR2 is SYGVNS. V was pared by 8 bases and J by 0 bases, with 11 bases between. The CDR3 sequence: CASPCGYSNQPQHF. CDR3 nucleotide sequence: TGTGCCAGCCCATGCGGATATAGCAATCAGCCCCAGCATTTT.

The rearrangement uses TRBV5-4 and TRBJ2-1, with unresolved D. Trimming took 4 bases from V and 0 from J, leaving 14 bases between them. CDR1 and CDR2 from the germline V gene are SGHNT and YYREEE (reference sequence). The CDR3 totals 16 residues. The CDR3 nucleotides read TGTGCCAGCAGCCCATCAGGAACGAGCTCCTACAATGAGCAGTTCTTC. It specifies CASSPSGTSSYNEQFF.

The CDR3 reads CASSSRDSLIVSGNTIYF. CDR3 DNA: TGCGCCAGCAGCTCCCGGGACAGTCTTATCGTTTCTGGAAACACCATATATTTT. V is TRBV5-1 and J is TRBJ1-3, with 7 bases that match TRBD1. V lost 3 bases, J lost 1 base, and 13 bases stayed unmatched. This CDR3 has 18 residues. The V gene's germline CDR1 is SGHRS and CDR2 YFSETQ.

The rearrangement uses TRBV6-6 and TRBJ2-1, with D perhaps TRBD2 (5 bases). The germline gives CDR1 MNHNY, CDR2 SVGAGI (reference sequence). The CDR3 has 16 residues. V lost 6 bases to trimming and J lost 0 bases, with 15 bases between them. The CDR3 DNA follows: TGTGCCAGCAGGCCCGACGGGGTAGGCTCCTACAATGAGCAGTTCTTC. Translated, it gives CASRPDGVGSYNEQFF.

The rearrangement links TRBV5-1 to TRBJ2-5; 11 nucleotides match TRBD1. Germline CDR1 reads SGHRS; CDR2 reads YFSETQ. The CDR3 spans 16 residues. The J segment lost 3 bases and the V segment lost 4 bases, leaving 8 bases of the junction unmatched. CDR3 protein: CASSIYPGQGEETQYF. In DNA, the CDR3 is TGCGCCAGCAGCATATATCCGGGACAGGGGGAAGAGACCCAGTACTTC.